Each of the 3 T cell receptor beta chains below was sequenced from the same sample in a study of cytomegalovirus exposure and HLA in healthy donors. 13 Jbeta primers and 60 Vbeta primers were used for the PCR. TCRdb keeps only in-frame clones here, not all; method: immunoSEQ multiplex PCR. The sample holds roughly 130,000 clones, roughly four fifths seen once. What was sequenced was PBMCs. Source of these receptors: a boy aged 5-17 years in good health and CMV-seronegative.

V and J are TRBV15 and TRBJ2-1, with TRBD1 as a possible D gene (5 bases). The CDR3 totals 14 residues. Trimming pared 7 bases from V and 8 bases from J, leaving 18 bases between. Germline CDR1 LNHNV, CDR2 YYDKDF (reference sequence). CDR3 loop: CATTSRVSLDEQFF. The CDR3 coding sequence is TGTGCCACCACCTCCAGGGTTTCCTTAGATGAGCAGTTCTTC.

This clone was picked up a small number of times. The chain links TRBV27 to TRBJ1-5; TRBD1 might be the D (5 bases). This CDR3 has 13 residues. Per the germline V gene, CDR1 is MNHEY and CDR2 is SMNVEV (reference sequence). With 6 bases removed from V and 5 bases from J, the gap between germline ends came to 11 bases. The CDR3 nucleotides read TGTGCCAGCAGCCTAAGGGGATATCAGCCCCAGCATTTT. The encoded protein is CASSLRGYQPQHF.

The chain combines TRBV7-9 with TRBJ1-1; tentatively, D is TRBD1 (6 bases). There are 14 residues in the CDR3. In germline, CDR1 is SEHNR, CDR2 FQNEAQ (reference sequence). Trimming shortened V by 2 bases and J by 3 bases, and 10 bases separated the two germline ends. Here the CDR3 reads CASSLTGKDTEAFF. The DNA of the CDR3 is TGTGCCAGCAGCTTAACAGGGAAGGACACTGAAGCTTTCTTT.